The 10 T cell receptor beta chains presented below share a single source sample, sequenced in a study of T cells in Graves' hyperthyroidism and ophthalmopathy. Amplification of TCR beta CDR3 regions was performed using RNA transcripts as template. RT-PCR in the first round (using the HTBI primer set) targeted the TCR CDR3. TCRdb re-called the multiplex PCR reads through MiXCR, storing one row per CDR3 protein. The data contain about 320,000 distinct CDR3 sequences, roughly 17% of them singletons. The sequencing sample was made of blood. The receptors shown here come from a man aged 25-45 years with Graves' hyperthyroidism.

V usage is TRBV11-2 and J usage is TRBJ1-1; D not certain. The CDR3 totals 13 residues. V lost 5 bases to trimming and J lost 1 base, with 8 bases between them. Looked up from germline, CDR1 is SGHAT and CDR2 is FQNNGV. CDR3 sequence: CASSPPPNTEAFF. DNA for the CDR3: TGTGCCAGCAGCCCCCCCCCGAACACTGAAGCTTTCTTT. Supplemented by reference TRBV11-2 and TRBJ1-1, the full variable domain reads EAGVAQSPRYKIIEKRQSVAFWCNPISGHATLYWYQQILGQGPKLLIQFQNNGVVDDSQLPKDRFSAERLKGVDSTLKIQPAKLEDSAVYLCASSPPPNTEAFFGQGTRLTVV.

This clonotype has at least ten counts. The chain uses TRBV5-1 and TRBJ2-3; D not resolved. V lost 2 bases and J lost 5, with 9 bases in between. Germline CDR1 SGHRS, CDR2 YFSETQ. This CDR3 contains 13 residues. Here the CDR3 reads CASSFARGDTQYF. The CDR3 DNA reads TGCGCCAGCAGCTTCGCGAGAGGAGATACGCAGTATTTT.

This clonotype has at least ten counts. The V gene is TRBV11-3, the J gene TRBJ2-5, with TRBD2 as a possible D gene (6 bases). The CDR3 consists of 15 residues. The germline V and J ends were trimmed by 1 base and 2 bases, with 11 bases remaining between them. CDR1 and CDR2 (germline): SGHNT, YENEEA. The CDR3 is CASSLGLALQETQYF. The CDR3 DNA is TGTGCCAGCAGCTTAGGTCTAGCGTTACAAGAGACCCAGTACTTC.

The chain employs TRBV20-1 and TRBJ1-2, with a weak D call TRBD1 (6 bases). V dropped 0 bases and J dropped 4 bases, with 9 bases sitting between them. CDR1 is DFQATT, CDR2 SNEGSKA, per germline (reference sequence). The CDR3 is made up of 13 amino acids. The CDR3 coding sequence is TGCAGTGCTAGAGATACAGGGTTCTATGGCTACACCTTC. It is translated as CSARDTGFYGYTF.

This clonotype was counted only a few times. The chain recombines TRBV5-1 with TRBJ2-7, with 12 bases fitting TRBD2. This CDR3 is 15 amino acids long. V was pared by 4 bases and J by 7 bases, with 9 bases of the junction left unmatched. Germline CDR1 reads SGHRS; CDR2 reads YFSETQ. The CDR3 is CASSPPTSGSDEQYF. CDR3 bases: TGCGCCAGCAGCCCCCCGACTAGCGGGAGTGATGAGCAGTACTTC. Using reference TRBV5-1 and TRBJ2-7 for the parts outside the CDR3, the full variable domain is KAGVTQTPRYLIKTRGQQVTLSCSPISGHRSVSWYQQTPGQGLQFLFEYFSETQRNKGNFPGRFSGRQFSNSRSEMNVSTLELGDSALYLCASSPPTSGSDEQYFGPGTRLTVT.

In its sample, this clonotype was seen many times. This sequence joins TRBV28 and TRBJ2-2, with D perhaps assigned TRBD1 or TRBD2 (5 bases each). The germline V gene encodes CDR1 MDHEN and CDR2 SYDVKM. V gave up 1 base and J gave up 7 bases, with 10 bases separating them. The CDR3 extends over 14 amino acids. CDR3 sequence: CASSLSGAVGELFF. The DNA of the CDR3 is TGTGCCAGCAGTTTATCCGGGGCGGTCGGGGAGCTGTTTTTT.

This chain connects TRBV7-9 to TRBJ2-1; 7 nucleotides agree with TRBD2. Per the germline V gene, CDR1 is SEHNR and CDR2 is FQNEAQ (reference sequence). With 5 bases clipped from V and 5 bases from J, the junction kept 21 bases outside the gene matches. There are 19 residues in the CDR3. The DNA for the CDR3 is TGTGCCAGCAGCGGTATACGGAGCGGGATGCACGGACGTAACAATGAGCAGTTCTTC. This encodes CASSGIRSGMHGRNNEQFF. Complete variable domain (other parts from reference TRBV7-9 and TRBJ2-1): DTGVSQNPRHKITKRGQNVTFRCDPISEHNRLYWYRQTLGQGPEFLTYFQNEAQLEKSRLLSDRFSAERPKGSFSTLEIQRTEQGDSAMYLCASSGIRSGMHGRNNEQFFGPGTRLTVL.

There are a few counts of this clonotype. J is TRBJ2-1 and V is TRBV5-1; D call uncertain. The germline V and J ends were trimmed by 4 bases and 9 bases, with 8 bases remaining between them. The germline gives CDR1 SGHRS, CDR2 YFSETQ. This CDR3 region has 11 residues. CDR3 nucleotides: TGCGCCAGCAGCGCCCCGCCTGAGCAGTTCTTC. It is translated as CASSAPPEQFF.

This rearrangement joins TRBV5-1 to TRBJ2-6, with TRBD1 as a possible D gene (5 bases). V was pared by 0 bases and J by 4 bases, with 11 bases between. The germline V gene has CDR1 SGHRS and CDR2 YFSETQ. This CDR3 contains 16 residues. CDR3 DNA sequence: TGCGCCAGCAGCTTGGTCAGGGCTTCGGGGGCCAACGTCCTGACTTTC. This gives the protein CASSLVRASGANVLTF.

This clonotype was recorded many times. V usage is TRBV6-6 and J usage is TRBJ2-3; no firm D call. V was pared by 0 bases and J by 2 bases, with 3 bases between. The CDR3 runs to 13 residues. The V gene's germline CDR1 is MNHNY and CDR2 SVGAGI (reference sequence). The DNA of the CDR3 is TGTGCCAGCAGTTACTCGCACACAGATACGCAGTATTTT. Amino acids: CASSYSHTDTQYF.